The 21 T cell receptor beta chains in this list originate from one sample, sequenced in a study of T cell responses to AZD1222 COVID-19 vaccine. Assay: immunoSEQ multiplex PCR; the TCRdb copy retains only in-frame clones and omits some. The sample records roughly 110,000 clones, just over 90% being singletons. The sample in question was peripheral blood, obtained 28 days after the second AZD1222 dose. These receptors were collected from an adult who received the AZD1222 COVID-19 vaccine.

The CDR3 here is CASSLPGTGSNEQYF. CDR3 bases: TGCGCCAGCAGCCTACCTGGGACAGGGAGCAACGAGCAGTACTTC. The chain uses TRBV4-1 and TRBJ2-7; TRBD1 agrees at 9 bases. The germline V gene encodes CDR1 MGHRA and CDR2 YSYEKL. V was pared by 4 bases and J by 5 bases, with 9 bases of the junction left unmatched. The CDR3 totals 15 residues.

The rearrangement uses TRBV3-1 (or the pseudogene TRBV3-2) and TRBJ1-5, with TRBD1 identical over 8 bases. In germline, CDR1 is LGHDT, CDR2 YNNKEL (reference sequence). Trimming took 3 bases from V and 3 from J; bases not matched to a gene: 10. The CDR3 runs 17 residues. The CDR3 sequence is CASSHKPGQGSNQPQHF. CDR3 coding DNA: TGTGCCAGCAGCCATAAGCCTGGACAGGGCTCCAATCAGCCCCAGCATTTT.

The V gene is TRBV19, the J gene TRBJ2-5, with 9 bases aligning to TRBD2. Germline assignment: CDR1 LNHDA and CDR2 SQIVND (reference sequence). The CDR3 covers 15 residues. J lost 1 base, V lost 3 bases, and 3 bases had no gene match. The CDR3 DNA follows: TGTGCCAGTAGTATTGCGGGGGGGTCCCAAGAGACCCAGTACTTC. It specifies CASSIAGGSQETQYF.

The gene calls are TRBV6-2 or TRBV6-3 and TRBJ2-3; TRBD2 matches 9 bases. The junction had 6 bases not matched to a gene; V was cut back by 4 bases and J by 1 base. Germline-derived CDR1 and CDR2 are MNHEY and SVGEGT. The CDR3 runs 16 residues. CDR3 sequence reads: CASSFPRGGGTDTQYF. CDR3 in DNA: TGTGCCAGCAGTTTCCCGCGGGGGGGAGGCACAGATACGCAGTATTTT.

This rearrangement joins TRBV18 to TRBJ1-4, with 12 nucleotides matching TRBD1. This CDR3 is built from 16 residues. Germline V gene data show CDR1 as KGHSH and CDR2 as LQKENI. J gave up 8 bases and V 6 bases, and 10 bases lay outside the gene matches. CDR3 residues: CASSPRSGTGGEKLFF. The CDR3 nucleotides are TGTGCCAGCTCGCCGCGGTCCGGGACAGGGGGCGAAAAACTGTTTTTT.

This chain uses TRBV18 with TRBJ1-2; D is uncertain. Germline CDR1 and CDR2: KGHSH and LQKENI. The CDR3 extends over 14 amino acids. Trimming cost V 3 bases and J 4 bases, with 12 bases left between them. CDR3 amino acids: CASSPGKGGYGYTF. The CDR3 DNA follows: TGTGCCAGCTCACCGGGAAAGGGTGGCTATGGCTACACCTTC.

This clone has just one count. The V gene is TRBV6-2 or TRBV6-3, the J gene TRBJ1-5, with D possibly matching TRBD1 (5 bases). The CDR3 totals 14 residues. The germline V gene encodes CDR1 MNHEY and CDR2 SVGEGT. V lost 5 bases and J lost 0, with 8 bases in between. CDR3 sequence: CASSPGFSNQPQHF. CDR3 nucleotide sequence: TGTGCCAGCAGTCCAGGGTTTAGCAATCAGCCCCAGCATTTT.

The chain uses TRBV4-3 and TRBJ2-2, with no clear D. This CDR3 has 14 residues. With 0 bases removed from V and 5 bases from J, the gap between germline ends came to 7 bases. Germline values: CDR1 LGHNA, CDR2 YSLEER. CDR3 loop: CASSQESRTGELFF. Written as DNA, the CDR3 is TGCGCCAGCAGCCAAGAATCTCGTACCGGGGAGCTGTTTTTT.

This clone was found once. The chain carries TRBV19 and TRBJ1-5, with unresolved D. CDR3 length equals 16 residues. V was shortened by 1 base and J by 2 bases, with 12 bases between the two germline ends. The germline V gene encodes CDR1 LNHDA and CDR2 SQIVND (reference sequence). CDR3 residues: CASSIGRGRGNQPQHF. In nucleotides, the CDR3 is TGTGCCAGTAGTATAGGGAGAGGGAGAGGCAATCAGCCCCAGCATTTT.

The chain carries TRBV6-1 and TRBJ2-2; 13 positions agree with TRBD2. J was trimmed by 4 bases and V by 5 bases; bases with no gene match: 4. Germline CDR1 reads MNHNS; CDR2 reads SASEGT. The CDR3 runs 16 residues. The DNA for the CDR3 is TGTGCCAGCAGTCAAGGACTAGCGGGAGCCACCGGGGAGCTGTTTTTT. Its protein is CASSQGLAGATGELFF.

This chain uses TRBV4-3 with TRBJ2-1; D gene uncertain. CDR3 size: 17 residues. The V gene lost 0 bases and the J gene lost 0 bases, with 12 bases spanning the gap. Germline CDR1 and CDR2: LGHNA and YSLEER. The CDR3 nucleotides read TGCGCCAGCAGCCAAGATCTCGAGACGCTCTCCTACAATGAGCAGTTCTTC. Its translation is CASSQDLETLSYNEQFF.

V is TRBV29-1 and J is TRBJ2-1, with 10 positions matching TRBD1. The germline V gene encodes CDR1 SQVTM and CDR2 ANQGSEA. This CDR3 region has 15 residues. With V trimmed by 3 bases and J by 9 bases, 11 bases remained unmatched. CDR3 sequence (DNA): TGCAGCGTTGATCCTGGACAGGGGGAATCGGGTGAGCAGTTCTTC. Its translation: CSVDPGQGESGEQFF.

The chain's CDR3 is CASSYSILAGGSYNEQFF. The CDR3 DNA sequence: TGTGCCAGCAGTTACTCGATTCTAGCGGGAGGGTCCTACAATGAGCAGTTCTTC. V and J are TRBV6-2 or TRBV6-3 and TRBJ2-1; 12 bases map to TRBD2. The CDR3 covers 18 residues. J was trimmed by 1 base and V by 0 bases; bases with no gene match: 4. CDR1 MNHEY and CDR2 SVGEGT come from the germline V gene.

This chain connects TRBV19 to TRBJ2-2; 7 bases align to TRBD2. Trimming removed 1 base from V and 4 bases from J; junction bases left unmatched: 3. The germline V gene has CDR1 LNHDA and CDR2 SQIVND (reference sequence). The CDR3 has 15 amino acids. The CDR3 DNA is TGTGCCAGTAGTATAGGGACTAGGTTCACCGGGGAGCTGTTTTTT. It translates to CASSIGTRFTGELFF.

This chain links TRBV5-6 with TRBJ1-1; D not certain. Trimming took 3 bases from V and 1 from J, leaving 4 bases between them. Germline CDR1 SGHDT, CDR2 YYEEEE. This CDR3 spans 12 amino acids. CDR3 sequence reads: CASSYENTEAFF. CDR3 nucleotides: TGTGCCAGCAGCTACGAGAACACTGAAGCTTTCTTT.

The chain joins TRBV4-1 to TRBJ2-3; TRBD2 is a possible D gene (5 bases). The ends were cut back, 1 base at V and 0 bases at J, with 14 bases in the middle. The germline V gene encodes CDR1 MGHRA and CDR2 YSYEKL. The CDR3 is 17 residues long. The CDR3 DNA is TGCGCCAGCAGCCAAGGATCGGGGAAGCCTAGCACAGATACGCAGTATTTT. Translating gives CASSQGSGKPSTDTQYF.

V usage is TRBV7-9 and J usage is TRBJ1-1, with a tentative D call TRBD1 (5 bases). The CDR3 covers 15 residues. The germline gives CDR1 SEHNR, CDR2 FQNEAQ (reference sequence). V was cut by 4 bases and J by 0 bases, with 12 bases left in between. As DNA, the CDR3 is TGTGCCAGCAGCTCCCGTGGGGCCATGAACACTGAAGCTTTCTTT. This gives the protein CASSSRGAMNTEAFF.

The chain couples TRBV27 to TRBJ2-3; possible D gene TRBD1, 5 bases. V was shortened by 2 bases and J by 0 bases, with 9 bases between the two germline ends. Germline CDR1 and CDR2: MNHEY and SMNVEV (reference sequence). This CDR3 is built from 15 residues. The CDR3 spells CASSLRRVSTDTQYF. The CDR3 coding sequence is TGTGCCAGCAGTTTACGCAGGGTTAGCACAGATACGCAGTATTTT.

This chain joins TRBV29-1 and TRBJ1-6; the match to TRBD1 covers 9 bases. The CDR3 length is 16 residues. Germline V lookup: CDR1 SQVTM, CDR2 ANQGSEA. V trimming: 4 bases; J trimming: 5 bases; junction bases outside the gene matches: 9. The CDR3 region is CSVAFSGTGNNSPLHF. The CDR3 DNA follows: TGCAGCGTTGCGTTCTCCGGGACAGGGAATAATTCACCCCTCCACTTT.

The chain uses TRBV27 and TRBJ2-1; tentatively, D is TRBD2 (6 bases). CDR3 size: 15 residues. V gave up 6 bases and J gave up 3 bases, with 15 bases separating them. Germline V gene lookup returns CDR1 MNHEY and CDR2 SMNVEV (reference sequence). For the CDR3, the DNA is TGTGCCAGCAGCAACGGGGGTCTCCTCTACAATGAGCAGTTCTTC. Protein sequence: CASSNGGLLYNEQFF.

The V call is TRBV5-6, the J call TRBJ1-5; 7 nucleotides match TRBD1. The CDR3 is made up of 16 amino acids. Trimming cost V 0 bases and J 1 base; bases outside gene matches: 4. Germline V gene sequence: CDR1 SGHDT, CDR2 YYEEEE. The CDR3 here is CASSLEGGGSNQPQHF. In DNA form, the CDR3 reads TGTGCCAGCAGCTTGGAAGGGGGCGGGAGCAATCAGCCCCAGCATTTT.